This T cell receptor beta chain was sequenced for a study of OX40 agonist ivuxolimab in advanced cancers. The assay was immunoSEQ multiplex PCR, and TCRdb's table has in-frame clones only and misses some. The table has about 80,000 clones, 90% to 95% seen once. CDR1 is SGHTA and CDR2 is FQGNSA in the germline V gene. The CDR3 contains 15 residues. Unmatched junction bases numbered 3, after V lost 5 bases and J lost 2 bases. Sequenced material: CD4+ or CD8+ T cells sorted from blood, taken in a trial of the OX40 agonist ivuxolimab. This TCR was recovered from an adult with an advanced solid tumor such as melanoma, head and neck, liver or kidney cancer. The J gene is TRBJ2-1, the V gene TRBV7-2, with 10 bases lining up with TRBD2. CDR3 DNA sequence: TGTGCCAGCAGCCCGGGACTAGCGACCTACAATGAGCAGTTCTTC. Translating it yields CASSPGLATYNEQFF.